This record covers a single T cell receptor beta chain. Its antigen is currently unknown. This PCR relied on a set of 60 Vbeta primers and 13 Jbeta primers. The data were produced by immunoSEQ multiplex PCR, yet TCRdb's version contains in-frame clones alone and is incomplete. The repertoire holds about 160,000 clones, with around 80% as singletons. The V and J ends lost 8 bases and 6 bases, in that order; junction bases with no gene match: 9. The CDR3 sequence is 13 residues long. Per germline, CDR1 SQVTM and CDR2 ANQGSEA. This sample is part of a study of cytomegalovirus exposure and HLA in healthy donors. Overall study results and limits: DRB1 showed the most TCR associations and HLA-C the fewest in a later analysis, as rates varied by HLA locus. Reported findings show TCR beta sequences accurately forecast HLA-A and HLA-B alleles in most subjects.

The V and J genes are TRBV29-1 and TRBJ2-1, with 8 positions matching TRBD2. The source material was PBMCs. The sequence derives from a boy aged 2 to 10 in good health and CMV-seronegative. CDR3 nucleotides: TGCAGCCAAATTAGGGGGACTAGCAATGAGCAGTTCTTC. Translation gives CSQIRGTSNEQFF.